These 22 T cell receptor beta chains came from one sample sequenced in a study of shared clonotypes between healthy human individuals. Assay used: immunoSEQ multiplex PCR; TCRdb lists only in-frame clones, some missing. The data contain about 1 million clones, around 82% of them singletons. What was sequenced was memory CD4+ T cells from PBMCs. Subset described: CD45RA-negative fraction. The receptors come from a man aged 18 to 30 in good health. Some clones in this sample may be carry-over from other donors' samples.

This clone has a count of ten or more. The chain has TRBV4-2 and TRBJ2-3, with 9 bases lining up with TRBD2. The germline V gene encodes CDR1 LGHNA and CDR2 YNFKEQ. V trimming: 0 bases; J trimming: 6 bases; junction bases outside the gene matches: 10. This CDR3 region has 17 residues. CDR3 residues: CASSQDRAGGPTDTQYF. CDR3 in DNA: TGTGCCAGCAGCCAAGATCGCGCGGGAGGGCCTACGGATACGCAGTATTTT.

This chain joins TRBV4-1 and TRBJ2-3; the D gene is possibly TRBD1 (6 bases). Germline-derived CDR1 and CDR2 are MGHRA and YSYEKL. V gave up 2 bases and J gave up 3 bases, with 12 bases separating them. CDR3 length: 15 amino acids. The CDR3 DNA reads TGCGCCAGCAGCCAACCTAACCAGGGGACAGATACGCAGTATTTT. Its protein product is CASSQPNQGTDTQYF.

This chain joins TRBV4-3 and TRBJ2-1; no firm D call. Trimming took off 2 bases at V and 7 bases at J, with 6 bases between the two ends. Germline CDR1 is LGHNA and CDR2 is YSLEER. This CDR3 spans 12 amino acids. The CDR3 sequence is CASSQNKNEQFF. The CDR3 DNA reads as TGCGCCAGCAGCCAAAATAAAAATGAGCAGTTCTTC.

The rearrangement uses TRBV18 and TRBJ1-1; TRBD1 aligns across 8 bases. Per the germline V gene, CDR1 is KGHSH and CDR2 is LQKENI. The length of the CDR3 is 14 residues. V gave up 4 bases and J gave up 5 bases; unmatched junction bases: 6. CDR3 DNA: TGTGCCAGCTCACAAGGACAGGGCCAAACTGAAGCTTTCTTT. The encoded protein is CASSQGQGQTEAFF.

This clone has a count of ten or more. V and J are TRBV10-3 and TRBJ1-2, with D uncertain. V was cut by 1 base and J by 4 bases, with 7 bases left in between. The CDR3 has 13 amino acids. CDR1 and CDR2 (germline): ENHRY, SYGVKD. Written as DNA, the CDR3 is TGTGCCATCAGTGAGTGGCAACTCTATGGCTACACCTTC. Translating gives CAISEWQLYGYTF.

This clone was detected only a few times. The genes are TRBV18 and TRBJ1-1; D unclear. Germline V gene lookup returns CDR1 KGHSH and CDR2 LQKENI. Trimming stripped 3 bases from V and 2 bases from J, with 10 bases between. There are 14 residues in the CDR3. The CDR3, as DNA: TGTGCCAGCTCACCGGGCAGCCCTAACACTGAAGCTTTCTTT. Translated: CASSPGSPNTEAFF.

The chain employs TRBV27 and TRBJ2-7; 7 bases map to TRBD1. CDR3 size: 15 residues. Germline trimming cut 1 base from V and 2 bases from J; bases unmatched to any gene: 5. The V gene's germline CDR1 is MNHEY and CDR2 SMNVEV (reference sequence). CDR3 protein: CASSLFGTATYEQYF. The CDR3 DNA reads as TGTGCCAGCAGTTTATTCGGGACAGCAACCTACGAGCAGTACTTC.

The chain joins TRBV7-3 to TRBJ2-2, with 14 bases aligning to TRBD2. The CDR3 runs to 16 residues. V gave up 4 bases and J gave up 5 bases; unmatched junction bases: 3. In germline, CDR1 is SGHTA, CDR2 FQGTGA. The CDR3 here is CASSSGTSGRTGELFF. DNA of the CDR3: TGTGCCAGCAGCTCCGGGACTAGCGGGAGAACCGGGGAGCTGTTTTTT.

This clone was counted between two and nine times. V and J are TRBV5-6 and TRBJ2-5; D might be TRBD1 or TRBD2, each matching 5 bases. The end of the DNA is better explained by TRBJ2-7, so the J call may be wrong. The CDR3 extends over 14 amino acids. Germline CDR1 is SGHDT and CDR2 is YYEEEE. The CDR3 region is CASSFPGGHDEQYF. The CDR3, as DNA: TGTGCCAGCAGCTTTCCTGGGGGTCATGACGAGCAGTACTTC.

CDR3 in amino acids: CASSVVPPGELFF. Here the CDR3 DNA reads TGTGCCAGCAGCGTAGTTCCTCCCGGGGAGCTGTTTTTT. The rearrangement links TRBV9 to TRBJ2-2, with D unclear. Germline V gene lookup returns CDR1 SGDLS and CDR2 YYNGEE. The CDR3 is 13 residues long. Trimming removed 0 bases from V and 6 bases from J, with 6 bases in between.

The chain is built from TRBV2 and TRBJ2-3, with 7 positions matching TRBD2. CDR1 and CDR2 from the germline V gene are SNHLY and FYNNEI. V lost 6 bases to trimming and J lost 2 bases; unmatched junction nucleotides: 14. The CDR3 length is 17 residues. The CDR3 coding sequence is TGTGCCAGCAGCCAGGGAGGGCTACCCGACAACACAGATACGCAGTATTTT. Amino acid sequence: CASSQGGLPDNTDTQYF. Supplemented by reference TRBV2 and TRBJ2-3, the full variable domain reads EPEVTQTPSHQVTQMGQEVILRCVPISNHLYFYWYRQILGQKVEFLVSFYNNEISEKSEIFDDQFSVERPDGSNFTLKIRSTKLEDSAMYFCASSQGGLPDNTDTQYFGPGTRLTVL.

The chain uses TRBV28 and TRBJ2-7; D uncertain. V gave up 3 bases and J gave up 4 bases, with 10 bases separating them. The CDR3 totals 13 residues. Germline CDR1 reads MDHEN; CDR2 reads SYDVKM. This CDR3 is CASSFGSVYEQYF. CDR3 in DNA: TGTGCCAGCAGTTTCGGTAGTGTGTACGAGCAGTACTTC.

The rearrangement joins TRBV7-2 to TRBJ2-3, with 7 positions matching TRBD1. The CDR3 sequence is 15 residues long. J was trimmed by 5 bases and V by 1 base; bases with no gene match: 6. Germline CDR1 and CDR2: SGHTA and FQGNSA. The CDR3 nucleotides read TGTGCCAGCAGCTTAGTTGGCAGGGGGAAAGATACGCAGTATTTT. Its translation: CASSLVGRGKDTQYF.

The V and J genes are TRBV30 and TRBJ1-4; the match to TRBD1 covers 7 bases. Trimming cost V 2 bases and J 3 bases; bases outside gene matches: 3. This CDR3 spans 14 amino acids. Germline CDR1 reads GTSNPN; CDR2 reads SVGIG (reference sequence). CDR3 region: CAWSQGGANEKLFF. For the CDR3, the DNA is TGTGCCTGGAGTCAGGGGGGAGCTAATGAAAAACTGTTTTTT.

The CDR3 bases are TGTGCCAGCAGCTTAACAGACAGCACCAATGAAAAACTGTTTTTT. Its protein product is CASSLTDSTNEKLFF. The V and J genes are TRBV7-9 and TRBJ1-4; D possibly corresponds to TRBD1 (5 bases). Trimming took 2 bases from V and 5 from J, leaving 12 bases between them. This CDR3 spans 15 amino acids. Germline lookup yields CDR1 SEHNR and CDR2 FQNEAQ (reference sequence).

This clone was counted once. The chain links TRBV7-2 to TRBJ2-1; possibly TRBD2 for D (5 bases). Germline loops: CDR1 SGHTA, CDR2 FQGNSA. The ends were cut back, 3 bases at V and 9 bases at J, with 18 bases in the middle. The CDR3 sequence is 15 residues long. This CDR3 is CASSLTRDSFAEQFF. The DNA for the CDR3 is TGTGCCAGCAGCTTGACGAGGGATTCCTTCGCTGAGCAGTTCTTC.

This clone has a handful of counts. The rearrangement links TRBV5-4 to TRBJ1-1, with no clear D. Trimming pared 4 bases from V and 2 bases from J, leaving 9 bases between. Germline loops: CDR1 SGHNT, CDR2 YYREEE (reference sequence). The CDR3 length is 13 residues. CDR3 protein: CASSPGFNTEAFF. In nucleotides, the CDR3 is TGTGCCAGCAGCCCAGGCTTTAACACTGAAGCTTTCTTT. Based on the CDR3 plus reference TRBV5-4 and TRBJ1-1, the full variable domain is ETGVTQSPTHLIKTRGQQVTLRCSSQSGHNTVSWYQQALGQGPQFIFQYYREEENGRGNFPPRFSGLQFPNYSSELNVNALELDDSALYLCASSPGFNTEAFFGQGTRLTVV.

V is TRBV2 and J is TRBJ2-7; no clear D gene. The germline CDR1 and CDR2 sequences are SNHLY and FYNNEI. The CDR3 is 15 residues long. Trimming removed 3 bases from V and 6 bases from J, with 18 bases in between. As DNA, the CDR3 is TGTGCCAGCAGTGACGCTCCCAGAAGGAGCTCCGAGCAGTACTTC. Encoded protein: CASSDAPRRSSEQYF.

The V gene is TRBV18, the J gene TRBJ2-1; maybe TRBD2 (5 bases). The length of the CDR3 is 15 residues. Germline assignment: CDR1 KGHSH and CDR2 LQKENI. Between the trimmed V and J ends, which lost 2 bases and 7 bases, there was a span of 15 bases. CDR3 sequence: CASSPSGFNLNEQFF. The CDR3 DNA follows: TGTGCCAGCTCACCATCGGGGTTCAACCTTAATGAGCAGTTCTTC.

This clone was seen only a few times. The CDR3 sequence is CASNPSPSGNTIYF. CDR3 coding DNA: TGTGCCAGCAACCCCAGCCCCTCTGGAAACACCATATATTTT. This chain uses TRBV5-6 with TRBJ1-3; the D is unclear. The germline V and J ends were trimmed by 6 bases and 0 bases, with 10 bases remaining between them. Germline V lookup: CDR1 SGHDT, CDR2 YYEEEE. This CDR3 is built from 14 residues.

The chain recombines TRBV27 with TRBJ1-1, with TRBD1 identical over 11 bases. The germline V gene encodes CDR1 MNHEY and CDR2 SMNVEV (reference sequence). This CDR3 has 17 amino acids. J lost 3 bases, V lost 6 bases, and 12 bases had no gene match. CDR3 sequence (DNA): TGTGCCAGCAGACCGGACAGGGGGCCCTCCTTGGACACTGAAGCTTTCTTT. Its protein is CASRPDRGPSLDTEAFF.

A word on this clone: Other DNA sequences within the sample encode an identical CDR3. This chain uses TRBV5-1 with TRBJ2-7, with D perhaps TRBD2 (5 bases). The CDR3 extends over 11 amino acids. Trimming took off 2 bases at V and 6 bases at J, with 6 bases between the two ends. Looked up from germline, CDR1 is SGHRS and CDR2 is YFSETQ. The CDR3 sequence: CASSFGVEQYF. Here the CDR3 DNA reads TGCGCCAGCAGCTTCGGGGTCGAGCAGTACTTC.